This T cell receptor beta chain was documented in a study of cytomegalovirus exposure and HLA in healthy donors. Study results and limitations: According to an earlier analysis, most TCR beta V segments yielded productive rearrangements about 87% or about 30% of the time.

With 3 bases removed from V and 5 bases from J, the gap between germline ends came to 16 bases. This CDR3 contains 15 residues. Looked up from germline, CDR1 is MGHDK and CDR2 is SYGVNS. Remarks on this clone: Antigen specificity is unknown.

13 Jbeta primers and 60 Vbeta primers were used for the PCR. Here immunoSEQ multiplex PCR was the method, and the copy in TCRdb shows in-frame clones only, minus some. Of approximately 110,000 clones listed, about four fifths are singletons. The chain carries TRBV25-1 and TRBJ1-1; possibly TRBD1 for D (6 bases). The receptor was isolated from a woman aged 18-29 years in good health and CMV-seropositive. The material sequenced was PBMCs. CDR3 DNA sequence: TGTGCCAGCAGTGATCACAGGGTTGATGGTACTGAAGCTTTCTTT. As protein: CASSDHRVDGTEAFF. Variable domain in full (rest from reference TRBV25-1 and TRBJ1-1): EADIYQTPRYLVIGTGKKITLECSQTMGHDKMYWYQQDPGMELHLIHYSYGVNSTEKGDLSSESTVSRIRTEHFPLTLESARPSHTSQYLCASSDHRVDGTEAFFGQGTRLTVV.